The entry below describes one T cell receptor beta chain. The sample originates from a study of blood T cell repertoires in COVID-19. Study information: Spain, Italy and the United States supplied samples that represented acute and convalescent COVID-19. Sample material is recorded as cDNA or gDNA derived from T cells, B-cell-depleted T cells, or PBMCs.

The method was immunoSEQ multiplex PCR; TCRdb's version includes in-frame clones alone and lacks a portion of them. The sample lists about 23,000 clones; 86% were seen once. The CDR3 contains 14 residues. Unmatched junction bases numbered 3, after V lost 0 bases and J lost 5 bases. The germline gives CDR1 KGHSH, CDR2 LQKENI. V gene TRBV18 combines with J gene TRBJ1-2; 7 bases fit TRBD1. The specimen was peripheral blood. This clonotype originated in a woman of 80 years or more with active or convalescent COVID-19. CDR3 in DNA: TGTGCCAGCTCACCACCCGAGACAGGGTATGGCTACACCTTC. As protein: CASSPPETGYGYTF.